These 11 T cell receptor beta chains were all obtained from the same sample, sequenced in a study of T cells after yellow fever vaccination. TCRdb itself ran the 5' RACE reads through MiXCR, one entry per CDR3 protein. Among 500,000 to 650,000 distinct CDR3 sequences listed, around 16% were seen once. Material: PBMCs, obtained less than 6 days after the first yellow fever vaccination. All receptors derive from a man aged 18 to 29 who received the YFV17D yellow fever vaccine.

This clonotype was detected a few times. The CDR3 nucleotides are TGCGCCAGCAGCCAAGACGAGCGGGGGATATACAATGAGCAGTTCTTC. It yields the protein CASSQDERGIYNEQFF. This chain joins TRBV4-3 and TRBJ2-1; 8 bases agree with TRBD2. Germline values: CDR1 LGHNA, CDR2 YSLEER. This CDR3 is built from 16 residues. V shed 0 bases, J shed 4 bases, and the junction held 5 bases outside the gene matches.

The rearrangement joins TRBV10-3 to TRBJ2-5, with 8 positions matching TRBD1. In germline, CDR1 is ENHRY, CDR2 SYGVKD. The ends lost 6 bases at V and 1 base at J; junction bases unmatched: 19. CDR3 length: 19 residues. CDR3 nucleotides: TGTGCCATCAGACCCGGGACAGGACAAGCCCAGAGGTCCCAAGAGACCCAGTACTTC. Amino acids: CAIRPGTGQAQRSQETQYF.

The genes are TRBV12-2 and TRBJ2-1; the table's D call TRBD2 went unverified against the DNA. TRBV12-2 is labeled a pseudogene. The CDR3 sequence is 14 residues long. The CDR3 spells CASRSLAGGNEQFF. CDR3 coding DNA: TGTGCAAGTCGCTCACTAGCGGGTGGCAATGAGCAGTTCTTC.

This chain joins TRBV20-1 and TRBJ2-1; 8 bases match TRBD2. CDR3 length: 14 amino acids. With 2 bases clipped from V and 4 bases from J, the junction kept 4 bases outside the gene matches. Per germline, CDR1 DFQATT and CDR2 SNEGSKA (reference sequence). Here the CDR3 reads CSARIAGGYNEQFF. The CDR3 nucleotides read TGCAGTGCTAGAATCGCGGGGGGATACAATGAGCAGTTCTTC.

Concerning this clonotype: A much bigger clone sits one base away, suggesting this may be a read error. The chain joins TRBV3-1 to TRBJ1-6, with 8 bases that match TRBD1. Germline V CDR1 and CDR2: LGHDT, YNNKEL (reference sequence). With 1 base clipped from V and 10 bases from J, the junction kept 3 bases outside the gene matches. This CDR3 contains 14 residues. Here the CDR3 reads CASSQVTGESPLHF. Written as DNA, the CDR3 is TGTGCCAGCAGCCAAGTGACAGGGGAATCACCCCTCCACTTT.

This chain uses TRBV7-2 with TRBJ1-5; D possibly corresponds to TRBD1 (5 bases). CDR1 is SGHTA and CDR2 is FQGNSA in the germline V gene. This CDR3 region has 14 residues. Trimming took 1 base from V and 7 from J, leaving 11 bases between them. CDR3 region: CASSLGGRDQPQHF. CDR3 DNA: TGTGCCAGCAGCTTAGGGGGGAGGGACCAGCCCCAGCATTTT.

This clonotype came up a few times. The chain joins TRBV6-6 to TRBJ1-1, with a possible D match to TRBD1 (6 bases). Germline CDR1 reads MNHNY; CDR2 reads SVGAGI (reference sequence). V shed 5 bases and J shed 8 bases, with 15 bases lying between them. The CDR3 consists of 13 residues. CDR3: CASSPPGATEAFF. DNA for the CDR3: TGTGCCAGCAGTCCTCCAGGGGCGACCGAAGCTTTCTTT.

This clonotype showed up just a few times. The chain employs TRBV7-3 and TRBJ2-3; 7 bases are a match to TRBD1. CDR1 and CDR2 from the germline V gene are SGHTA and FQGTGA. The CDR3 loop spans 16 amino acids. The ends lost 5 bases at V and 1 base at J; junction bases unmatched: 9. CDR3 DNA: TGTGCCAGCAGCCTCGCCCGGGACAGCGGCACAGATACGCAGTATTTT. This gives the protein CASSLARDSGTDTQYF.

This clonotype was detected only a few times. The CDR3 is CASSWTTGTTNYGYTF. DNA for the CDR3: TGTGCCAGCAGCTGGACAACCGGGACAACTAACTATGGCTACACCTTC. The V and J genes are TRBV7-2 and TRBJ1-2; possibly TRBD1 for D (6 bases). The CDR3 runs 16 residues. The germline V gene encodes CDR1 SGHTA and CDR2 FQGNSA. V was pared by 4 bases and J by 0 bases, with 15 bases between.

This clonotype was seen more than once but under ten times. CDR3 bases: TGCAGCGTTGAAGAAAGTACGGATCAAGAGACCCAGTACTTC. Translation gives CSVEESTDQETQYF. The V and J genes are TRBV29-1 and TRBJ2-5; D not resolved. CDR3 size: 14 residues. The germline V gene encodes CDR1 SQVTM and CDR2 ANQGSEA. Trimming left V 0 bases short and J 2 bases short, with 10 bases between. Complete variable domain (other parts from reference TRBV29-1 and TRBJ2-5): SAVISQKPSRDICQRGTSLTIQCQVDSQVTMMFWYRQQPGQSLTLIATANQGSEATYESGFVIDKFPISRPNLTFSTLTVSNMSPEDSSIYLCSVEESTDQETQYFGPGTRLLVL.

This chain uses TRBV29-1 with TRBJ1-2; D call uncertain. The CDR3 has 14 amino acids. Germline V gene sequence: CDR1 SQVTM, CDR2 ANQGSEA. Trimming took off 5 bases at V and 0 bases at J, with 13 bases between the two ends. CDR3 nucleotides: TGCAGCGTTACACGGACGGTTACTAACTATGGCTACACCTTC. Its translation: CSVTRTVTNYGYTF.